This is a list of T cell receptor beta chains from one sample in a study of graft-versus-host responses after intestinal transplantation. Antigens for these TCRs are unknown. TCRdb's copy holds only in-frame clones and misses some; the assay was immunoSEQ multiplex PCR. This table holds about 97,000 clones, around 91% found once. This sample comprised unstimulated CD4+ T cells sorted from spleen or lymph node cells, obtained before transplant. All receptors derive from a human donor who was the organ donor for an intestinal transplant. The CDR3 runs from the conserved cysteine through the conserved F or W. The order of the fields is V gene, clone size, J gene, D gene, CDR3 DNA, CDR3 protein. The D gene is left open where the match is weak. Part of the rows lack a size; the others show once, few, many or a class for expanded clones.

v_gene: TRBV11-2
abundance: .
j_gene: TRBJ2-5
d_gene: .
CDR3nt: TGTGCCAGCAGCTTATTCCGCCAAGAGACCCAGTACTTC
CDR3aa: CASSLFRQETQYF

v_gene: TRBV7-8
abundance: .
j_gene: TRBJ2-1
d_gene: .
CDR3nt: TGTGCCAGCAGACTAGGGTGGGGGGAAAGGTCCTACAATGAGCAGTTCTTC
CDR3aa: CASRLGWGERSYNEQFF

v_gene: TRBV5-1
abundance: .
j_gene: TRBJ2-3
d_gene: .
CDR3nt: TGCGCCAGCAGCGCCTCCGGGACACGAACAGATACGCAGTATTTT
CDR3aa: CASSASGTRTDTQYF

v_gene: TRBV29-1
abundance: .
j_gene: TRBJ1-2
d_gene: .
CDR3nt: TGCAGCGTGGGGAAAGGCGCAGGGTTGGACTATGGCTACACCTTC
CDR3aa: CSVGKGAGLDYGYTF

v_gene: TRBV6-1
abundance: .
j_gene: TRBJ1-2
d_gene: .
CDR3nt: TGTGCCGGCAGTGCAGGGCTTGGCTATGGCTACACCTTC
CDR3aa: CAGSAGLGYGYTF

v_gene: TRBV27
abundance: .
j_gene: TRBJ2-1
d_gene: TRBD2
CDR3nt: TGTGCCAGCAGTTTAAGAGGTAGCGGGGGGGCGGGTATAGCTCGGTCCTACAATGAGCAGTTCTTC
CDR3aa: CASSLRGSGGAGIARSYNEQFF

v_gene: TRBV7-2
abundance: .
j_gene: TRBJ1-6
d_gene: .
CDR3nt: TGTGCCAGCAAGTCCAGCTCCTATAATTCACCCCTCCACTTT
CDR3aa: CASKSSSYNSPLHF

v_gene: TRBV11-1
abundance: .
j_gene: TRBJ2-1
d_gene: TRBD1
CDR3nt: TGTGCCAGCAAAATCGACAGGGGGCCGAATGAGCAGTTCTTC
CDR3aa: CASKIDRGPNEQFF

v_gene: TRBV9
abundance: .
j_gene: TRBJ2-5
d_gene: .
CDR3nt: TGTGCCAGCAGCTATGCGGGGACGGGTCGAGAGACCCAGTACTTC
CDR3aa: CASSYAGTGRETQYF

v_gene: TRBV4-1
abundance: .
j_gene: TRBJ1-2
d_gene: TRBD1
CDR3nt: TGCGCCAGCAGCCAGAGCCCGGGACAGTCTTTCTATGGCTACACCTTC
CDR3aa: CASSQSPGQSFYGYTF

v_gene: TRBV4-2
abundance: .
j_gene: TRBJ2-3
d_gene: TRBD2
CDR3nt: TGTGCCAGCAGCCTGGTCCACGGTAGGGGACTAGAGACAGATACGCAGTATTTT
CDR3aa: CASSLVHGRGLETDTQYF

v_gene: TRBV5-6
abundance: .
j_gene: TRBJ1-6
d_gene: TRBD1
CDR3nt: TGTGCCAGCAGCTGGGACAGGTCACCCCTCCACTTT
CDR3aa: CASSWDRSPLHF

v_gene: TRBV7-8
abundance: .
j_gene: TRBJ1-1
d_gene: .
CDR3nt: TGTGCCAGCAGCTCAAAACGCAGGGGAGGGTCTGAAGCTTTCTTT
CDR3aa: CASSSKRRGGSEAFF

v_gene: TRBV4-2
abundance: .
j_gene: TRBJ2-5
d_gene: TRBD1
CDR3nt: TGTGCCAGCAGCCCCTCCGGGACAGAACAAGAGACCCAGTACTTC
CDR3aa: CASSPSGTEQETQYF

v_gene: TRBV18
abundance: once
j_gene: TRBJ1-2
d_gene: TRBD1
CDR3nt: TGTGCCAGCTCACCAACGGACAGGAGCCTCACCTTTAGGGGCTACACCTTC
CDR3aa: CASSPTDRSLTFRGYTF

v_gene: TRBV5-6
abundance: .
j_gene: TRBJ2-5
d_gene: TRBD1
CDR3nt: TGTGCCAGCAGCTTGGGGGGACCGGGACAGGGTCGTTGGTCCCAGTACTTC
CDR3aa: CASSLGGPGQGRWSQYF

v_gene: TRBV27
abundance: .
j_gene: TRBJ2-5
d_gene: TRBD2
CDR3nt: TGTGCCAGCAGTTTTCTTCGGGGCGGGGGGGGAGAGACCCAGTACTTC
CDR3aa: CASSFLRGGGGETQYF

v_gene: TRBV7-2
abundance: .
j_gene: TRBJ2-1
d_gene: TRBD2
CDR3nt: TGTGCCAGCAGCTTAGTCCTAGCGGGTATATACAATGAGCAGTTCTTC
CDR3aa: CASSLVLAGIYNEQFF

v_gene: TRBV19
abundance: .
j_gene: TRBJ2-6
d_gene: .
CDR3nt: TGTGCCAGTAGGCCGCACGGGATGGCGGACGGGGCCAACGTCCTGACTTTC
CDR3aa: CASRPHGMADGANVLTF

v_gene: TRBV11-2
abundance: once
j_gene: TRBJ2-3
d_gene: TRBD1
CDR3nt: TGTGCCAGCAGCAAGACAGGGGGCCACACAGATACGCAGTATTTT
CDR3aa: CASSKTGGHTDTQYF

v_gene: TRBV7-2
abundance: .
j_gene: TRBJ2-7
d_gene: .
CDR3nt: TGTGCCAGCAGCTTAGACGGGGGCGAGCAGTACTTC
CDR3aa: CASSLDGGEQYF

v_gene: TRBV27
abundance: .
j_gene: TRBJ1-6
d_gene: .
CDR3nt: TGTGCCAGCAGTTTCCTGGGAAGGAGGAGTAATTCACCCCTCCACTTT
CDR3aa: CASSFLGRRSNSPLHF

v_gene: TRBV6-1
abundance: .
j_gene: TRBJ1-5
d_gene: TRBD1
CDR3nt: TGTGCCAGCAGTCTCGACAGGGGGCATCAGCCCCAGCATTTT
CDR3aa: CASSLDRGHQPQHF

v_gene: TRBV28
abundance: .
j_gene: TRBJ1-1
d_gene: .
CDR3nt: TGTGCCAGCAGTTTATATATGCAGGGGCTTAGAGCTTTCTTT
CDR3aa: CASSLYMQGLRAFF

v_gene: TRBV7-2
abundance: .
j_gene: TRBJ1-1
d_gene: TRBD1
CDR3nt: TGTGCCAGCAGCTTAGCCCCAGGGGGAGGCACTGAAGCTTTCTTT
CDR3aa: CASSLAPGGGTEAFF

v_gene: TRBV5-1
abundance: .
j_gene: TRBJ1-2
d_gene: .
CDR3nt: TGCGCCAGCAGCTTGTTTGGGGGGGCAATGTATGGCTACACCTTC
CDR3aa: CASSLFGGAMYGYTF

v_gene: TRBV6-1
abundance: once
j_gene: TRBJ2-4
d_gene: TRBD1
CDR3nt: TGTGCCAGCAGTGGACAGGGGCGTGCAAACATTCAGTACTTC
CDR3aa: CASSGQGRANIQYF

v_gene: TRBV5-5
abundance: .
j_gene: TRBJ2-7
d_gene: TRBD2
CDR3nt: TGTGCCAGCAGCACCGGACTAGCGGGGACCTACGAGCAGTACTTC
CDR3aa: CASSTGLAGTYEQYF

v_gene: TRBV19
abundance: .
j_gene: TRBJ2-3
d_gene: .
CDR3nt: TGTGCCAGTAGTATAGTGGGAAGGGCCGCCAGGGCGGCAGATACGCAGTATTTT
CDR3aa: CASSIVGRAARAADTQYF

v_gene: TRBV7-9
abundance: .
j_gene: TRBJ2-3
d_gene: TRBD2
CDR3nt: TGTGCCAGCAGCTTTGGGCTTAGCGGGGGGGCAGATACGCAGTATTTT
CDR3aa: CASSFGLSGGADTQYF

v_gene: TRBV30
abundance: .
j_gene: TRBJ2-5
d_gene: .
CDR3nt: TGTGCCTGGACTCCCGGAGAGACCCAGTACTTC
CDR3aa: CAWTPGETQYF

v_gene: TRBV18
abundance: .
j_gene: TRBJ2-5
d_gene: .
CDR3nt: TGTGCCAGCTCACCGGGCGGGGCCCAAGAGACCCAGTACTTC
CDR3aa: CASSPGGAQETQYF

v_gene: TRBV5-8
abundance: .
j_gene: TRBJ1-5
d_gene: .
CDR3nt: TGTGCCAGCAGCTTGTGGGCACACCAAAATCAGCCCCAGCATTTT
CDR3aa: CASSLWAHQNQPQHF

v_gene: TRBV18
abundance: .
j_gene: TRBJ1-2
d_gene: TRBD1
CDR3nt: TGTGCCAGCTCCCGATCGGGACAGAACTATGGCTACACCTTC
CDR3aa: CASSRSGQNYGYTF

v_gene: TRBV7-2
abundance: .
j_gene: TRBJ2-3
d_gene: TRBD2
CDR3nt: TGTGCCAGCAGCTCGGGCGGGGGGCGCACAGATACGCAGTATTTT
CDR3aa: CASSSGGGRTDTQYF

v_gene: TRBV5-1
abundance: .
j_gene: TRBJ2-3
d_gene: TRBD1
CDR3nt: TGCGCCAGCAGCTTGGCCCCGACAGGGGGCGACACGCAGTATTTT
CDR3aa: CASSLAPTGGDTQYF

v_gene: TRBV4-3
abundance: .
j_gene: TRBJ2-7
d_gene: TRBD2
CDR3nt: TGCGCCAGCAGCCAAGCGGAGACTAGCGGCTCCTACGAGCAGTACTTC
CDR3aa: CASSQAETSGSYEQYF

v_gene: TRBV6-6
abundance: .
j_gene: TRBJ1-3
d_gene: .
CDR3nt: TGTGCCAGCAGTCCGAGTTCAGGGGATGCTGGAAACACCATATATTTT
CDR3aa: CASSPSSGDAGNTIYF

v_gene: TRBV5-1
abundance: .
j_gene: TRBJ2-3
d_gene: TRBD2
CDR3nt: TGCGCCAGCATGGCACTAGCGGGGGGGCTTTGGTATTTT
CDR3aa: CASMALAGGLWYF

v_gene: TRBV5-1
abundance: .
j_gene: TRBJ2-7
d_gene: .
CDR3nt: TGCGCCAGCAGCTTGGGAGAGAGGGTGGGTCTCGAGCAGTACTTC
CDR3aa: CASSLGERVGLEQYF

v_gene: TRBV7-2
abundance: .
j_gene: TRBJ2-7
d_gene: .
CDR3nt: TGTGCCAGCAGCGCCAGACTAGTACACGAGCAGTACTTC
CDR3aa: CASSARLVHEQYF

v_gene: TRBV11-2
abundance: .
j_gene: TRBJ2-3
d_gene: .
CDR3nt: TGTGCCAGCAGCTTAGGTCGGTTCACAGATACGCAGTATTTT
CDR3aa: CASSLGRFTDTQYF

v_gene: TRBV30
abundance: .
j_gene: TRBJ2-2
d_gene: .
CDR3nt: TGTGCCTGGTGCCCGGACACCGGGGAGCTGTTTTTT
CDR3aa: CAWCPDTGELFF

v_gene: TRBV5-1
abundance: .
j_gene: TRBJ1-2
d_gene: .
CDR3nt: TGCGCCAGCAGCGTTCGGGAGGCTAGGACTGATGGCTACACCTTC
CDR3aa: CASSVREARTDGYTF

v_gene: TRBV11-2
abundance: .
j_gene: TRBJ1-2
d_gene: .
CDR3nt: TGTGCCAGCAGCTTAGGCAGGGACTATGGCTACACCTTC
CDR3aa: CASSLGRDYGYTF

v_gene: TRBV7-9
abundance: .
j_gene: TRBJ1-6
d_gene: TRBD1
CDR3nt: TGTGCCAGCAGCCAGACAGGGGAGAGCTCACCCCTCCACTTT
CDR3aa: CASSQTGESSPLHF

v_gene: TRBV29-1
abundance: .
j_gene: TRBJ2-1
d_gene: TRBD2
CDR3nt: TGCAGCGTTGAAGCTTCCGGGGGGGCGAGGAATGAGCAGTTCTTC
CDR3aa: CSVEASGGARNEQFF

v_gene: TRBV7-2
abundance: .
j_gene: TRBJ2-1
d_gene: TRBD2
CDR3nt: TGTGCCAGCAGCTTGGAGCGGGGACTCAATGAGCAGTTCTTC
CDR3aa: CASSLERGLNEQFF

v_gene: TRBV4-3
abundance: .
j_gene: TRBJ2-1
d_gene: TRBD2
CDR3nt: TGCGCCAGCAGCCAAGATTCCGGGACTAGCTCCCACAATGAGCAGTTCTTC
CDR3aa: CASSQDSGTSSHNEQFF

v_gene: TRBV2
abundance: .
j_gene: TRBJ1-2
d_gene: .
CDR3nt: TGTGCCAGCAGTGGAGACGGGTTATGGGGCTACACCTTC
CDR3aa: CASSGDGLWGYTF

v_gene: TRBV6-1
abundance: .
j_gene: TRBJ1-5
d_gene: .
CDR3nt: TGTGCCAGCACCTTCTTGCGTGGGGGGCAGCCCCAGCATTTT
CDR3aa: CASTFLRGGQPQHF

v_gene: TRBV5-1
abundance: .
j_gene: TRBJ2-3
d_gene: TRBD2
CDR3nt: TGCGCCAGCAGCTTACCTAGCGGGGTACGCACAGATACGCAGTATTTT
CDR3aa: CASSLPSGVRTDTQYF

v_gene: TRBV18
abundance: .
j_gene: TRBJ1-6
d_gene: .
CDR3nt: TGTGCCAGCTCACCAAACAGAGATTCACCCCTCCACTTT
CDR3aa: CASSPNRDSPLHF

v_gene: TRBV30
abundance: .
j_gene: TRBJ1-6
d_gene: .
CDR3nt: TGTGCCTGGAGTGCCCGGACAGTTTCTGGTAATTCACCCCTCCACTTT
CDR3aa: CAWSARTVSGNSPLHF

v_gene: TRBV4-1
abundance: .
j_gene: TRBJ1-6
d_gene: TRBD1
CDR3nt: TGCGCCAGCAACAGGGGATGGAATTCACCCCTCCACTTT
CDR3aa: CASNRGWNSPLHF

v_gene: TRBV28
abundance: .
j_gene: TRBJ1-2
d_gene: TRBD1
CDR3nt: TGTGCCAGCAGACTGGGGGGCACAGGGGTCTATGGCTACACCTTC
CDR3aa: CASRLGGTGVYGYTF

v_gene: TRBV7-7
abundance: .
j_gene: TRBJ2-5
d_gene: .
CDR3nt: TGTGCCAGCAGCTTAGCGGGGGCCGGGGAGACCCAGTACTTC
CDR3aa: CASSLAGAGETQYF

v_gene: TRBV5-1
abundance: .
j_gene: TRBJ2-5
d_gene: .
CDR3nt: TGCGCCAGCAGCTTGGAGTCGGGAGCCCAGTACTTC
CDR3aa: CASSLESGAQYF

v_gene: TRBV28
abundance: .
j_gene: TRBJ1-2
d_gene: .
CDR3nt: TGTGCCAACTCGGGGGGACGTAACTATGGCTACACCTTC
CDR3aa: CANSGGRNYGYTF